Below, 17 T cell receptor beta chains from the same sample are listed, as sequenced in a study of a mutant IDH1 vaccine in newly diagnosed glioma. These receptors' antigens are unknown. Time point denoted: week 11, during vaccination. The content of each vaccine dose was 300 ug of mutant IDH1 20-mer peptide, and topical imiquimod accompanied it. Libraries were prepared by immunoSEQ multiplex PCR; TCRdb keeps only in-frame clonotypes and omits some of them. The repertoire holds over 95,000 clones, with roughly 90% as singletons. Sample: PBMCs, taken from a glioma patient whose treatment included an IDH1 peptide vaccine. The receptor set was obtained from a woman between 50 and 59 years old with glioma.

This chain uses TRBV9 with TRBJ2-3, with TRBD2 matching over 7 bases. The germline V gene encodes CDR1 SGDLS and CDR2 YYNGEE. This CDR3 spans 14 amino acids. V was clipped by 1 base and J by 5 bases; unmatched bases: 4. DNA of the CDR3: TGTGCCAGCAGCGTATCCGGGAGGCTAGATACGCAGTATTTT. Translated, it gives CASSVSGRLDTQYF.

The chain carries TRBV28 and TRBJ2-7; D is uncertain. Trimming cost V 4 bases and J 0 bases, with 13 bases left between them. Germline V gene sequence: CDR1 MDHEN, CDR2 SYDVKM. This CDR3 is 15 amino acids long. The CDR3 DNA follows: TGTGCCAGCAGTTCCGTTAAGACGGGCTCCTACGAGCAGTACTTC. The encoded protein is CASSSVKTGSYEQYF. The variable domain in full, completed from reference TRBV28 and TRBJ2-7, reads DVKVTQSSRYLVKRTGEKVFLECVQDMDHENMFWYRQDPGLGLRLIYFSYDVKMKEKGDIPEGYSVSREKKERFSLILESASTNQTSMYLCASSSVKTGSYEQYFGPGTRLTVT.

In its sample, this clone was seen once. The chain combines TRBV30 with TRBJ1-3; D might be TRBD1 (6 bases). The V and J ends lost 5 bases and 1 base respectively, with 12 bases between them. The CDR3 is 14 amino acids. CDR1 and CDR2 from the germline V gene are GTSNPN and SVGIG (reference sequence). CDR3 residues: CAWGAGVSGNTIYF. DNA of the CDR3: TGTGCCTGGGGGGCAGGGGTATCTGGAAACACCATATATTTT.

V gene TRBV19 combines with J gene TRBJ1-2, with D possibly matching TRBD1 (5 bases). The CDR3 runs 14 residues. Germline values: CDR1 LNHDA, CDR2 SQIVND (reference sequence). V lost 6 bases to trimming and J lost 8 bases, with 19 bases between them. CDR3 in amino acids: CASSYREQGRGYTF. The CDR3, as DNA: TGTGCCAGTAGCTATAGGGAGCAGGGACGGGGCTACACCTTC.

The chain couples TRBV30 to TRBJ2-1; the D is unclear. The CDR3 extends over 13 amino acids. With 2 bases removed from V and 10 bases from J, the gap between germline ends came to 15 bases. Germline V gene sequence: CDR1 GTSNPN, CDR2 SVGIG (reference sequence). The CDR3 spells CAWSTIASLEQFF. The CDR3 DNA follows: TGTGCCTGGAGTACAATAGCTTCTCTGGAGCAGTTCTTC.

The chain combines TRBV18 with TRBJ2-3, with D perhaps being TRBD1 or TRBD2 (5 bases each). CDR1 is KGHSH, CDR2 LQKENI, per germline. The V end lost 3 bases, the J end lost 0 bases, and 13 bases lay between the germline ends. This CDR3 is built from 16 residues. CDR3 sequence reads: CASSPLPGPSTDTQYF. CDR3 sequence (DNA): TGTGCCAGCTCACCTTTACCGGGACCTAGCACAGATACGCAGTATTTT.

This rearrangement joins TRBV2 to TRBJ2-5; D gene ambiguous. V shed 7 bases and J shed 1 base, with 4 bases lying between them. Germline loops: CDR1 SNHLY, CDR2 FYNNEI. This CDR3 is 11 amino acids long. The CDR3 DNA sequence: TGTGCCAGCACCCTCCAAGAGACCCAGTACTTC. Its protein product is CASTLQETQYF.

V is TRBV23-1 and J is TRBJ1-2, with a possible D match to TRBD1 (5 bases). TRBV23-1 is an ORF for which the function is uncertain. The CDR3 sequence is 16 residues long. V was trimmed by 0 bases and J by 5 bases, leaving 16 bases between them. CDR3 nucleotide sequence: TGCGCCAGCAGTCAATCGCTAGACAGAGAGGCTTATGGCTACACCTTC. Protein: CASSQSLDREAYGYTF.

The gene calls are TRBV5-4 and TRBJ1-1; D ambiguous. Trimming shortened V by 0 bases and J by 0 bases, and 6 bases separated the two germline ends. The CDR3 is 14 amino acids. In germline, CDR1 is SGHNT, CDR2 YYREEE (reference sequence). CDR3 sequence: CASSLAIMNTEAFF. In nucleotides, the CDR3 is TGTGCCAGCAGCTTGGCCATTATGAACACTGAAGCTTTCTTT.

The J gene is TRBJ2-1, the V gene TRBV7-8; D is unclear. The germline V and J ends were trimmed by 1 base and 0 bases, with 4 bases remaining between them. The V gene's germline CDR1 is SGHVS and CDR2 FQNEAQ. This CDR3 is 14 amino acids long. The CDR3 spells CASSLVSSYNEQFF. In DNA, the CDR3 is TGTGCCAGCAGCTTAGTGAGCTCCTACAATGAGCAGTTCTTC.

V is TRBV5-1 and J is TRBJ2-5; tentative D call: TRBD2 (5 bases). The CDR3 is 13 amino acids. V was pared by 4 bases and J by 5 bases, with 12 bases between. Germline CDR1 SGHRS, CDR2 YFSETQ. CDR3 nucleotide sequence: TGCGCCAGCAGCCAAGGAGGAAGGGAGACCCAGTACTTC. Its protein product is CASSQGGRETQYF.

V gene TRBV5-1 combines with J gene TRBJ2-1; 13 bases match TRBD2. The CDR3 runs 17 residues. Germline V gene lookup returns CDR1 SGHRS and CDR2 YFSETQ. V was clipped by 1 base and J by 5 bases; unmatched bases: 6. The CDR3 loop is CASSLSSGLAGNNEQFF. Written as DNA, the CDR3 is TGCGCCAGCAGCTTGTCCTCGGGACTAGCGGGAAACAATGAGCAGTTCTTC.

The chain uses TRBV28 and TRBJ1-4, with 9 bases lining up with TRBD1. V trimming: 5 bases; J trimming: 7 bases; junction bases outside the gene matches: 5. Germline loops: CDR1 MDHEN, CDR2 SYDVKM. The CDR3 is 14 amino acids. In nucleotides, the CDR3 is TGTGCCAGCAGTCGGACAGGGGCCTTTGAAAAACTGTTTTTT. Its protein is CASSRTGAFEKLFF.

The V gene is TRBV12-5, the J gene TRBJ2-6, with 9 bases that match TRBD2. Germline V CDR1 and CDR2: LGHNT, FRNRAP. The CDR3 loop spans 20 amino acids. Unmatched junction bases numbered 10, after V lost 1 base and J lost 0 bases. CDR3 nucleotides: TGTGCTAGTGGTTTGGCTCGGGGTCTAGCGGGATCCTCTGGGGCCAACGTCCTGACTTTC. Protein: CASGLARGLAGSSGANVLTF.

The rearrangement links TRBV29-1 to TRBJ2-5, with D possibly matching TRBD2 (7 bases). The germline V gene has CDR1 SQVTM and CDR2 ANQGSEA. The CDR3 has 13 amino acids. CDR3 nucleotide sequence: TGCAGTAGAAAAACGGGGGGCGGGGAGACCCAGTACTTC. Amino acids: CSRKTGGGETQYF. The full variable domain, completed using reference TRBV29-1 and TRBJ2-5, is SAVISQKPSRDICQRGTSLTIQCQVDSQVTMMFWYRQQPGQSLTLIATANQGSEATYESGFVIDKFPISRPNLTFSTLTVSNMSPEDSSIYLCSRKTGGGETQYFGPGTRLLVL.

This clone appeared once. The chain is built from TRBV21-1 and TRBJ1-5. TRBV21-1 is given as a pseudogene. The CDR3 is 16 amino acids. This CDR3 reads CASSKGFPRDGQPQHF. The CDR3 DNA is TGTGCCAGCAGCAAAGGATTCCCACGGGACGGCCAGCCCCAGCATTTT.

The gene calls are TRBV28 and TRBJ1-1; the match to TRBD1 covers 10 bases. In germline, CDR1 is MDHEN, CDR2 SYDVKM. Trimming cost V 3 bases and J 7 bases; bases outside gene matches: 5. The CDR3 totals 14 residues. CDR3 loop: CASSFGTGAFEAFF. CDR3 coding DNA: TGTGCCAGCAGTTTTGGGACAGGGGCATTTGAAGCTTTCTTT.